The subject of this entry is one TCR beta chain. The data were taken from a study of blood T cell repertoires in COVID-19. Looking at the study overall: Samples taken during acute and convalescent COVID-19 were collected in the United States, Italy and Spain.

Trimming removed 2 bases from V and 1 base from J, with 5 bases in between. Germline CDR1 WNHNN, CDR2 SYGVQD (reference sequence). The CDR3 loop spans 13 amino acids. Only in-frame clones appear in the TCRdb table, and some are missing; sequencing was by immunoSEQ multiplex PCR. The sample has 200,000 to 250,000 clones, roughly 84% seen once. The source material was peripheral blood. The rearrangement joins TRBV10-1 to TRBJ1-2; weak D call: TRBD1 (5 bases). The source is a woman younger than 45 who had recovered from COVID-19. The CDR3 protein is CASSEGHNYGYTF. Written as DNA, the CDR3 is TGCGCCAGCAGTGAGGGACATAACTATGGCTACACCTTC.